The clone carrying this TCR beta chain has only a few counts. Its antigen is unknown. It was by quantitative 5'-RACE with molecular barcodes that TCR beta libraries were made. MiXCR was run by TCRdb on the 5' RACE reads, yielding one entry per CDR3 protein. The sample carries around 770,000 distinct CDR3 sequences, around a fifth recorded once. The record originates from a study of CD8 T cells in ankylosing spondylitis. Study outcomes and limitations: Ankylosing spondylitis blood appeared to carry a characteristic TCR beta motif of several highly homologous variants. Clones that were linked to disease were CD8+ and were relatively rare in peripheral blood. Earlier literature documents some of the motif variants in reactive arthritis synovial fluid and blood.

Germline values: CDR1 MNHNS, CDR2 SASEGT. The CDR3 length is 14 residues. Trimming removed 5 bases from V and 0 bases from J, with 11 bases in between. V gene TRBV6-1 combines with J gene TRBJ2-7; no clear D gene. The sequencing sample was made of blood, either unsorted or a sorted T cell fraction (not recorded which). The origin of this receptor is a male donor with ankylosing spondylitis. The CDR3 sequence is CASSITRSSYEQYF. DNA for the CDR3: TGTGCCAGCAGTATTACCAGGAGCTCCTACGAGCAGTACTTC.